Below are 7 T cell receptor beta chains sequenced from a single sample in a study of cytomegalovirus exposure and HLA in healthy donors. Clones were sequenced by immunoSEQ multiplex PCR, and TCRdb holds only the in-frame ones, with some missing. Of 260,000 or so clones in the sample, 90% were seen once. The specimen was PBMCs. These receptors were taken from a woman aged 25 to 39 in good health and CMV-seronegative.

The V call is TRBV27, the J call TRBJ1-1; D is uncertain. V lost 1 base to trimming and J lost 3 bases, with 12 bases between them. This CDR3 has 15 residues. The germline V gene has CDR1 MNHEY and CDR2 SMNVEV (reference sequence). The CDR3 DNA sequence: TGTGCCAGCAGTTTATTCTCATCGCTGGACACTGAAGCTTTCTTT. This gives the protein CASSLFSSLDTEAFF.

The CDR3 DNA reads TGTGCCAGCAGCTCACTCCCAGATACGCAGTATTTT. Residues: CASSSLPDTQYF. The chain has TRBV7-2 and TRBJ2-3, with D uncertain. Germline CDR1 and CDR2: SGHTA and FQGNSA. The V and J ends lost 4 bases and 4 bases respectively, with 6 bases between them. This CDR3 region has 12 residues.

The chain carries TRBV12-5 and TRBJ2-2; 10 nucleotides align to TRBD1. From germline, CDR1 is LGHNT and CDR2 FRNRAP. The trim removed 5 bases at V and 6 bases at J, leaving 15 bases unmatched. The CDR3 extends over 18 amino acids. The DNA for the CDR3 is TGTGCTAGTGGTGGGCTGGCCGGGACAGGGGTTATCGCCGGGGAGCTGTTTTTT. It encodes CASGGLAGTGVIAGELFF.

This chain connects TRBV30 to TRBJ2-3; D may be TRBD1 (6 bases). This CDR3 has 14 amino acids. Trimming removed 8 bases from V and 4 bases from J, with 19 bases in between. Per germline, CDR1 GTSNPN and CDR2 SVGIG (reference sequence). Here the CDR3 reads CALSDSATSDTQYF. CDR3 nucleotide sequence: TGTGCCCTCTCGGACAGTGCGACATCAGATACGCAGTATTTT.

The CDR3 DNA sequence: TGTGCCAGCAGGGGATCAACCGGGACTAGCTATCGCGAGCAGTACTTC. As protein: CASRGSTGTSYREQYF. The chain employs TRBV28 and TRBJ2-7; 9 bases line up with TRBD2. Germline CDR1 reads MDHEN; CDR2 reads SYDVKM. The CDR3 is made up of 16 amino acids. The V and J ends lost 6 bases and 6 bases, in that order; junction bases with no gene match: 15.

The chain is built from TRBV27 and TRBJ2-5; D possibly corresponds to TRBD2 (7 bases). Germline values: CDR1 MNHEY, CDR2 SMNVEV (reference sequence). V gave up 5 bases and J gave up 5 bases, with 18 bases separating them. This CDR3 comprises 15 residues. The CDR3 DNA sequence: TGTGCCAGCAGTCCCCGGAGGAGGGGGGGCGAGACCCAGTACTTC. It specifies CASSPRRRGGETQYF.

This clone has a single count. The chain employs TRBV11-2 and TRBJ2-7; D might be TRBD1 (6 bases). With 1 base removed from V and 6 bases from J, the gap between germline ends came to 10 bases. Germline CDR1 reads SGHAT; CDR2 reads FQNNGV. CDR3 length: 13 residues. The DNA for the CDR3 is TGTGCCAGCAGCTTAGGGGGGCGGGTCGAGCAGTACTTC. It is translated as CASSLGGRVEQYF.